One TCR beta chain is described in this entry. The CDR3 has 15 amino acids. The V gene lost 6 bases and the J gene lost 0 bases, with 15 bases spanning the gap. Germline V gives CDR1 SGHRS, CDR2 YFSETQ. Authors' processing steps: Amplification with reference gene primers provided the estimates of nucleated cell counts. The table came from immunoSEQ multiplex PCR; TCRdb's copy has only in-frame clones and leaves some out. V and J calls and clone size come straight from that table; D and trimming were deduced from the DNA. Of roughly 230,000 clones in the sample, 82% were seen once. This sample stems from a study of blood T cell repertoires in COVID-19. Background on the study: Acute and convalescent COVID-19 samples came from the United States, Italy and Spain.

Participant age was roughly 18 to 100 years, and participants resided in approximately 24 US areas. The clonotype comes from a woman aged 55-69 years who had recovered from COVID-19. Sequenced material: PBMCs or T cells enriched from blood (not recorded which). The chain links TRBV5-1 to TRBJ2-5, with D perhaps TRBD2 (6 bases). The CDR3 loop reads CASMRAGYDQETQYF. CDR3 DNA sequence: TGCGCCAGCATGAGGGCGGGGTATGACCAAGAGACCCAGTACTTC.